This T cell receptor (beta chain) stems from a study of T cell repertoires in cytomegalovirus infection. Study background: CMV epitopes that were recently identified and HLA-C-restricted were used alongside well-studied HLA-B-restricted ones. General observations from the study: Dominating the ex vivo response were HLA-C-restricted CMV-specific TCR beta clonotypes.

Comments on this clonotype: The target antigen is unknown.

Germline V gives CDR1 LNHDA, CDR2 SQIVND (reference sequence). This CDR3 has 14 amino acids. The germline V and J ends were trimmed by 10 bases and 0 bases, with 14 bases remaining between them. TCRdb recomputed calls from the reads with MiXCR, one row per CDR3 protein. This table holds hundreds of thousands of distinct CDR3 sequences, 29% found once. The source is a human donor in good health (CMV status not recorded). Some clones in this sample may be carry-over from other donors' samples. The J gene is TRBJ2-3, the V gene TRBV19; D remains ambiguous. The source material was cultured PBMCs, sampled from culture after CMV antigen stimulation. CDR3 sequence reads: CATRTGSSTDTQYF. The DNA for the CDR3 is TGTGCCACCCGGACGGGCTCGAGCACAGATACGCAGTATTTT.